This is a list of T cell receptor beta chains from one sample in a study of T cell responses to AZD1222 COVID-19 vaccine. Sequenced by immunoSEQ multiplex PCR; TCRdb stores in-frame clones only, minus some. The data contain about 140,000 clones, approximately 95% of them singletons. Sequenced here: peripheral blood, sampled on day 0 of MenACWY control vaccination. The receptors stem from an adult in good health. CDR3s include the opening cysteine and the closing phenylalanine or tryptophan. Fields, in order: clone size, V gene, D gene, J gene, CDR3 protein, CDR3 DNA. A D gene is named only where the DNA matches it firmly. The listing skips clone size in some rows; elsewhere it reads once, few, many or a size class.

size: .; V: TRBV14; D: .; J: TRBJ1-1; CDR3: CASSYRTEAFF; DNA: TGTGCCAGCAGCTATCGCACTGAAGCTTTCTTT
size: .; V: TRBV2; D: .; J: TRBJ2-3; CDR3: CASSQQGDTQYF; DNA: TGTGCCAGCTCCCAACAGGGAGATACGCAGTATTTT
size: .; V: TRBV16; D: .; J: TRBJ1-4; CDR3: CASSQGLVAQKLFF; DNA: TGTGCCAGCAGCCAAGGCCTGGTGGCTCAAAAACTGTTTTTT
size: .; V: TRBV4-1; D: .; J: TRBJ1-3; CDR3: CASSQAGGSGNTIYF; DNA: TGCGCCAGCAGCCAAGCCGGGGGATCTGGAAACACCATATATTTT
size: .; V: TRBV12-3/TRBV12-4; D: .; J: TRBJ2-1; CDR3: CASSLGDGNEQFF; DNA: TGTGCCAGCAGTTTAGGGGACGGCAATGAGCAGTTCTTC
size: .; V: TRBV11-3; D: TRBD1; J: TRBJ1-2; CDR3: CASSCPSRDRGF; DNA: TGTGCCAGCAGCTGCCCCTCGAGGGACAGGGGCTTC
size: .; V: TRBV6-5; D: .; J: TRBJ2-7; CDR3: CASRPQESSYEQYF; DNA: TGTGCCAGCAGACCACAGGAGAGCTCCTACGAGCAGTACTTC
size: .; V: TRBV9; D: TRBD2; J: TRBJ2-7; CDR3: CASSPRLAEGYEQYF; DNA: TGTGCCAGCAGCCCCCGACTAGCGGAAGGCTACGAGCAGTACTTC
size: .; V: TRBV27; D: .; J: TRBJ1-6; CDR3: CASSFAGGRAYNSPLHF; DNA: TGTGCCAGCAGTTTTGCGGGGGGTCGGGCCTATAATTCACCCCTCCACTTT
size: .; V: TRBV12-3/TRBV12-4; D: .; J: TRBJ1-6; CDR3: CASSPRNSPLHF; DNA: TGTGCCAGCAGTCCCCGGAATTCACCCCTCCACTTT
size: .; V: TRBV5-4; D: .; J: TRBJ2-1; CDR3: CASSDQGRLISNEQFF; DNA: TGTGCCAGCAGCGACCAGGGTAGGCTAATATCCAATGAGCAGTTCTTC
size: .; V: TRBV10-3; D: TRBD1; J: TRBJ1-1; CDR3: CAIRAGSGGNTEAFF; DNA: TGTGCCATCAGGGCTGGTTCAGGGGGGAACACTGAAGCTTTCTTT
size: .; V: TRBV5-1; D: .; J: TRBJ2-6; CDR3: CASRSPGSGANVLTF; DNA: TGCGCCAGCAGAAGCCCCGGCTCTGGGGCCAACGTCCTGACTTTC
size: .; V: TRBV12-3/TRBV12-4; D: TRBD2; J: TRBJ2-5; CDR3: CASRAGSSRVYF; DNA: TGTGCCAGCAGAGCGGGGTCCAGTCGTGTGTACTTC
size: .; V: TRBV28; D: TRBD1; J: TRBJ1-4; CDR3: CASINSGGRVEKLFF; DNA: TGTGCCAGCATCAACTCAGGGGGCAGAGTTGAAAAACTGTTTTTT
size: .; V: TRBV7-2; D: .; J: TRBJ2-1; CDR3: CASSLYEGTEQFF; DNA: TGTGCCAGCAGCTTGTATGAGGGCACTGAGCAGTTCTTC
size: .; V: TRBV5-1; D: .; J: TRBJ1-2; CDR3: CASSPGTPNYGYTF; DNA: TGCGCCAGCAGCCCCGGGACACCGAACTATGGCTACACCTTC
size: .; V: TRBV7-3; D: .; J: TRBJ1-6; CDR3: CASSLGADGSPLHF; DNA: TGTGCCAGCAGCCTGGGTGCAGATGGTTCACCCCTCCACTTT
size: .; V: TRBV9; D: .; J: TRBJ2-1; CDR3: CASSVGLRRNEQFF; DNA: TGTGCCAGCAGCGTAGGACTCCGGCGGAATGAGCAGTTCTTC
size: .; V: TRBV7-2; D: TRBD2; J: TRBJ2-1; CDR3: CASSFIRGGGKNEQFF; DNA: TGTGCCAGCAGCTTTATCCGGGGGGGAGGGAAAAATGAGCAGTTCTTC
size: .; V: TRBV7-9; D: .; J: TRBJ2-7; CDR3: CASSFVGIVSLEQYF; DNA: TGTGCCAGCAGCTTCGTGGGGATTGTTTCTCTCGAGCAGTACTTC
size: .; V: TRBV19; D: TRBD2; J: TRBJ2-1; CDR3: CASSIGEREIHNEQFF; DNA: TGTGCCAGTAGTATAGGAGAGCGGGAGATCCACAATGAGCAGTTCTTC
size: .; V: TRBV4-1; D: .; J: TRBJ2-4; CDR3: CASSPGPFQAGSKNIQYF; DNA: TGCGCCAGCAGCCCCGGTCCTTTTCAGGCAGGATCCAAAAACATTCAGTACTTC
size: .; V: TRBV6-6; D: TRBD1; J: TRBJ2-2; CDR3: CASSPGPGGANTGELFF; DNA: TGTGCCAGCAGTCCCGGGCCAGGGGGCGCGAACACCGGGGAGCTGTTTTTT
size: .; V: TRBV7-9; D: .; J: TRBJ1-3; CDR3: CASSLAGRFSGNTIYF; DNA: TGTGCCAGCAGCCTGGCTGGACGGTTCTCTGGAAACACCATATATTTT
size: .; V: TRBV3-1/TRBV3-2; D: .; J: TRBJ1-2; CDR3: CASSKSIWKHYGYTF; DNA: TGTGCCAGCAGCAAGAGTATATGGAAGCACTATGGCTACACCTTC
size: .; V: TRBV5-4; D: TRBD2; J: TRBJ2-1; CDR3: CASSLAAGVFYEQFF; DNA: TGTGCCAGCAGCTTGGCGGCGGGAGTTTTCTATGAGCAGTTCTTC
size: .; V: TRBV6-5; D: TRBD1; J: TRBJ2-2; CDR3: CASRRQGLELFF; DNA: TGTGCCAGCAGGAGACAGGGCCTGGAGCTGTTTTTT
size: .; V: TRBV18; D: .; J: TRBJ2-6; CDR3: CASSRPASGANVLTF; DNA: TGTGCCAGCTCACGCCCTGCCTCTGGGGCCAACGTCCTGACTTTC
size: .; V: TRBV19; D: .; J: TRBJ2-3; CDR3: CASSINRASTDTQYF; DNA: TGTGCCAGTAGTATTAACCGTGCTAGCACAGATACGCAGTATTTT
size: .; V: TRBV28; D: .; J: TRBJ1-1; CDR3: CASSLDGTEAFF; DNA: TGTGCCAGCAGTTTGGATGGCACTGAAGCTTTCTTT
size: .; V: TRBV19; D: TRBD1; J: TRBJ2-2; CDR3: CASSTFSTGATGELFF; DNA: TGTGCCAGTAGTACGTTCTCGACAGGGGCTACCGGGGAGCTGTTTTTT
size: .; V: TRBV12-3/TRBV12-4; D: .; J: TRBJ1-5; CDR3: CASSLLVDQPQHF; DNA: TGTGCCAGCAGTTTATTAGTGGATCAGCCCCAGCATTTT
size: .; V: TRBV6-1; D: .; J: TRBJ1-2; CDR3: CASSEARGGYGYTF; DNA: TGTGCCAGCAGTGAAGCAAGGGGAGGCTATGGCTACACCTTC
size: .; V: TRBV19; D: TRBD2; J: TRBJ2-5; CDR3: CASTPGSRGGARETQYF; DNA: TGTGCCAGTACCCCCGGGAGTCGCGGGGGGGCCAGGGAGACCCAGTACTTC
size: .; V: TRBV7-2; D: TRBD1; J: TRBJ1-4; CDR3: CASSFPGQGAHEKLFF; DNA: TGTGCCAGCAGCTTCCCGGGACAGGGGGCGCATGAAAAACTGTTTTTT
size: .; V: TRBV7-2; D: .; J: TRBJ1-3; CDR3: CASSLAPAGPGNTIYF; DNA: TGTGCCAGCAGCCTAGCCCCGGCAGGGCCAGGAAACACCATATATTTT
size: .; V: TRBV3-1/TRBV3-2; D: .; J: TRBJ2-7; CDR3: CASSEIALYEQYF; DNA: TGTGCCAGCAGCGAGATTGCCCTCTACGAGCAGTACTTC
size: .; V: TRBV12-3/TRBV12-4; D: .; J: TRBJ2-1; CDR3: CASSFVLDEQFF; DNA: TGTGCCAGCAGTTTCGTACTAGATGAGCAGTTCTTC
size: .; V: TRBV13; D: .; J: TRBJ2-7; CDR3: CASSLSRSSYEQYF; DNA: TGTGCCAGCAGCTTGTCCAGAAGCTCCTACGAGCAGTACTTC
size: .; V: TRBV3-1/TRBV3-2; D: .; J: TRBJ1-5; CDR3: CASSQDYNQPQHF; DNA: TGTGCCAGCAGCCAAGATTATAATCAGCCCCAGCATTTT
size: .; V: TRBV2; D: .; J: TRBJ2-7; CDR3: CASRGNVPYEQYF; DNA: TGTGCCAGCAGGGGGAACGTCCCCTACGAGCAGTACTTC
size: .; V: TRBV28; D: TRBD1; J: TRBJ1-2; CDR3: CASRLTGPYYGYTF; DNA: TGTGCCAGCAGGCTGACAGGGCCTTACTATGGCTACACCTTC
size: once; V: TRBV9; D: TRBD1; J: TRBJ1-6; CDR3: CASSGTGTGREPLHF; DNA: TGTGCCAGCAGCGGAACCGGGACAGGGCGCGAGCCCCTCCACTTT
size: .; V: TRBV5-4; D: .; J: TRBJ2-7; CDR3: CASSVPEGREQYF; DNA: TGTGCCAGCAGTGTCCCAGAGGGGCGCGAGCAGTACTTC
size: .; V: TRBV6-5; D: .; J: TRBJ2-7; CDR3: CASSSLFISYEQYF; DNA: TGTGCCAGCAGCTCTCTATTTATTTCCTACGAGCAGTACTTC
size: .; V: TRBV5-5; D: .; J: TRBJ2-5; CDR3: CASSTRSATETQYF; DNA: TGTGCCAGCAGCACCAGGTCGGCAACCGAGACCCAGTACTTC
size: .; V: TRBV9; D: TRBD2; J: TRBJ2-3; CDR3: CASSFVSGGTDTQYF; DNA: TGTGCCAGCAGCTTCGTCTCGGGGGGGACAGATACGCAGTATTTT
size: .; V: TRBV6-5; D: .; J: TRBJ2-7; CDR3: CASSRGRNYEQYF; DNA: TGTGCCAGCAGTCGGGGGCGAAACTACGAGCAGTACTTC
size: .; V: TRBV27; D: TRBD1; J: TRBJ1-6; CDR3: CASSLMRDGTGAYNSPLHF; DNA: TGTGCCAGCAGTTTAATGCGTGATGGGACAGGAGCATATAATTCACCCCTCCACTTT
size: .; V: TRBV3-1/TRBV3-2; D: TRBD2; J: TRBJ2-1; CDR3: CASSQDGTTYNEQFF; DNA: TGTGCCAGCAGCCAAGACGGGACTACCTACAATGAGCAGTTCTTC
size: .; V: TRBV7-9; D: .; J: TRBJ2-1; CDR3: CASSTDRGANEQFF; DNA: TGTGCCAGCAGCACCGATCGGGGAGCCAATGAGCAGTTCTTC
size: .; V: TRBV6-5; D: .; J: TRBJ2-1; CDR3: CASSSNEQFF; DNA: TGTGCCAGCAGCTCGAATGAGCAGTTCTTC
size: .; V: TRBV7-9; D: TRBD1; J: TRBJ2-5; CDR3: CASSLRQGAGETQYF; DNA: TGTGCCAGCAGCTTAAGACAGGGGGCGGGAGAGACCCAGTACTTC
size: .; V: TRBV5-6; D: .; J: TRBJ1-6; CDR3: CASSLPRTGSPLHF; DNA: TGTGCCAGCAGCTTGCCTAGAACCGGTTCACCCCTCCACTTT